This TCR beta chain was documented in a study of shared clonotypes between healthy human individuals. Healthy and HIV-negative, the adult donors had no recent acute infections or vaccinations. Some clones are missing from TCRdb's copy, which holds only in-frame ones; the method was immunoSEQ multiplex PCR. Of 2 million to 3 million clones listed, roughly 93% are singletons. This CDR3 comprises 15 residues. Germline CDR1 reads ENHRY; CDR2 reads SYGVKD. V was pared by 10 bases and J by 1 base, with 20 bases between. The sequencing input was naive CD4+ T cells from PBMCs. Subset in this sample: CD45RA+ positively selected. The V call is TRBV10-3, the J call TRBJ2-7; D is tentatively TRBD1 or TRBD2 (5 bases each). This TCR derives from a man younger than 35 in good health. Some clones in this sample may be carry-over from other donors' samples. The CDR3 sequence: CASRPRGLSSYEQYF. The DNA for the CDR3 is TGTGCCAGCAGACCCCGGGGCTTGAGTTCCTACGAGCAGTACTTC.